A selection of T cell receptor beta chains follows, all from one sample in a study of cytomegalovirus exposure and HLA in healthy donors. The repertoire was sequenced with immunoSEQ multiplex PCR; TCRdb's copy has only in-frame clones and lacks some. The sample lists about 160,000 clones; roughly four fifths were seen once. Sequencing used PBMCs. These receptors all stem from a man in his forties in good health and CMV-seronegative. Each CDR3 is given with its conserved first and last residue. The D gene is left open where the match is weak. Clone size is not always given. Where it is, it says once, few, many or a class for expanded clones.

v_call,cdr3_length,d_call,clone_size,j_call,cdr3_aa,cdr3_nt
TRBV5-6,14,NA,NA,TRBJ2-5,CASSSRVYQETQYF,TGTGCCAGCAGCTCCAGGGTGTACCAAGAGACCCAGTACTTC
TRBV19,16,NA,NA,TRBJ1-3,CASRDVGDPSGNTIYF,TGTGCCAGTAGAGACGTCGGAGACCCCTCTGGAAACACCATATATTTT
TRBV19,14,NA,NA,TRBJ2-4,CATNGDTGKNIQYF,TGTGCCACGAATGGGGATACGGGGAAAAACATTCAGTACTTC
TRBV19,15,NA,NA,TRBJ2-2,CASSPASANTGELFF,TGTGCCAGTAGTCCGGCTAGCGCGAACACCGGGGAGCTGTTTTTT
TRBV7-8,14,TRBD2,NA,TRBJ2-7,CASSLAGRGIEQYF,TGTGCCAGCAGCTTAGCGGGGAGGGGTATCGAGCAGTACTTC
TRBV6-5,14,NA,NA,TRBJ2-2,CASSRGGNTGELFF,TGTGCCAGCAGTAGGGGGGGTAACACCGGGGAGCTGTTTTTT
TRBV5-1,14,NA,NA,TRBJ2-1,CASSFNYPINEQFF,TGCGCCAGCAGCTTTAACTACCCCATTAATGAGCAGTTCTTC
TRBV5-6,14,TRBD1,NA,TRBJ1-4,CASSSDRVWEKLFF,TGTGCCAGCAGTTCAGACAGGGTCTGGGAAAAACTGTTTTTT
TRBV29-1,10,NA,NA,TRBJ2-5,CSVATETQYF,TGCAGCGTGGCCACCGAGACCCAGTACTTC
TRBV4-1,15,NA,NA,TRBJ2-7,CASSQASTDSYEQYF,TGCGCCAGCAGCCAAGCTTCCACGGACAGTTACGAGCAGTACTTC
TRBV5-5,13,NA,NA,TRBJ2-5,CASSFSSQETQYF,TGTGCCAGCAGCTTTTCTAGCCAAGAGACCCAGTACTTC
TRBV10-1,14,TRBD2,NA,TRBJ2-1,CAAKAGGPVREQFF,TGCGCCGCCAAAGCGGGAGGCCCTGTGCGCGAGCAGTTCTTC
TRBV9,15,TRBD2,NA,TRBJ2-1,CASSVAQRGRNEQFF,TGTGCCAGCAGCGTAGCCCAGCGGGGAAGGAATGAGCAGTTCTTC
TRBV9,16,TRBD2,NA,TRBJ2-7,CASSAGTSGRGYEQYF,TGTGCCAGCAGCGCAGGGACTAGCGGGAGAGGTTACGAGCAGTACTTC
TRBV18,14,NA,NA,TRBJ2-5,CASSPRESRETQYF,TGTGCCAGCTCACCAAGAGAGTCCCGGGAGACCCAGTACTTC
TRBV18,12,NA,few,TRBJ2-3,CASGQATDTQYF,TGTGCCAGCGGACAAGCAACAGATACGCAGTATTTT
TRBV5-1,14,NA,NA,TRBJ1-2,CASSLGQQNYGYTF,TGCGCCAGCAGCCTTGGACAGCAGAACTATGGCTACACCTTC
TRBV10-1,13,TRBD1,NA,TRBJ2-1,CASSDLQGAEQFF,TGCGCCAGCAGTGACCTCCAGGGGGCCGAGCAGTTCTTC
TRBV11-2,15,TRBD1,NA,TRBJ2-5,CASSPRTGVGETQYF,TGTGCCAGCAGCCCGCGGACAGGGGTTGGCGAGACCCAGTACTTC
TRBV11-2,17,TRBD2,NA,TRBJ2-1,CASSLSPSSGNLNEQFF,TGTGCCAGCAGCTTAAGCCCCTCTAGCGGAAACCTGAATGAGCAGTTCTTC
TRBV10-3,15,NA,NA,TRBJ2-7,CAISVEGSNSYEQYF,TGTGCCATCAGTGTGGAGGGGTCGAACTCCTACGAGCAGTACTTC
TRBV18,15,NA,NA,TRBJ1-1,CASSPPDREITEAFF,TGTGCCAGCTCACCGCCGGACAGAGAGATAACTGAAGCTTTCTTT
TRBV5-1,16,NA,NA,TRBJ2-3,CASSLVGGGSTDTQYF,TGCGCCAGCAGCTTGGTTGGAGGGGGCTCGACAGATACGCAGTATTTT
TRBV15,15,NA,NA,TRBJ1-2,CATSRSSGQGNGYTF,TGTGCCACCAGCAGATCCTCAGGTCAGGGCAATGGCTACACCTTC
TRBV5-6,11,NA,NA,TRBJ2-1,CASSLGQEQFF,TGTGCCAGCAGCTTAGGACAGGAGCAGTTCTTC
TRBV6-5,14,TRBD1,NA,TRBJ2-2,CASRPGTGTGELFF,TGTGCCAGCAGACCCGGGACAGGGACCGGGGAGCTGTTTTTT
TRBV25-1,15,NA,NA,TRBJ1-2,CASSDSSLGAYGYTF,TGTGCCAGCAGTGATTCGTCTTTGGGCGCCTATGGCTACACCTTC
TRBV15,14,NA,once,TRBJ1-4,CATSRATGLEKLFF,TGTGCCACCAGCAGGGCAACAGGTTTGGAAAAACTGTTTTTT
TRBV13,16,NA,NA,TRBJ1-4,CASSSEKGLRGEKLFF,TGTGCCAGCAGCTCGGAAAAGGGGTTAAGGGGTGAAAAACTGTTTTTT
TRBV27,14,TRBD1,NA,TRBJ1-2,CASSMRQGVDGYTF,TGTGCCAGCAGTATGAGACAGGGGGTGGATGGCTACACCTTC
TRBV4-2,16,NA,NA,TRBJ1-1,CASSQKSRGVNTEAFF,TGTGCCAGCAGCCAGAAGAGCAGGGGCGTGAACACTGAAGCTTTCTTT
TRBV5-4,16,TRBD1,NA,TRBJ1-3,CASSLGTANSGNTIYF,TGTGCCAGCAGCCTAGGGACAGCAAACTCTGGAAACACCATATATTTT
TRBV5-1,14,NA,NA,TRBJ2-1,CASREESSYNEQFF,TGCGCCAGCAGGGAGGAGAGCTCCTACAATGAGCAGTTCTTC
TRBV6-1,13,NA,NA,TRBJ2-1,CASSDDRRNEQFF,TGTGCCAGCAGTGATGACAGGAGGAATGAGCAGTTCTTC
TRBV27,14,TRBD2,once,TRBJ2-7,CASNPSGRENEQYF,TGTGCCAGCAATCCTAGCGGGAGGGAAAACGAGCAGTACTTC
TRBV6-5,14,TRBD2,NA,TRBJ2-1,CASSYITSDNEQFF,TGTGCCAGCAGTTACATCACTAGCGACAATGAGCAGTTCTTC
TRBV5-4,15,TRBD1,once,TRBJ2-1,CASSPRQGVGDEQFF,TGTGCCAGCAGCCCTCGACAGGGGGTAGGGGATGAGCAGTTCTTC
TRBV7-2,16,NA,once,TRBJ1-1,CASSLLLFGGYTEAFF,TGTGCCAGCAGCTTACTACTTTTTGGGGGGTACACTGAAGCTTTCTTT
TRBV7-9,15,TRBD1,NA,TRBJ2-3,CASSLGQGITDTQYF,TGTGCCAGCAGCCTTGGACAGGGGATCACAGATACGCAGTATTTT
TRBV5-1,19,NA,NA,TRBJ2-1,CASSLFPGGRAAFTDEQFF,TGCGCCAGCAGCCTGTTCCCCGGGGGACGGGCGGCATTCACGGATGAGCAGTTCTTC
TRBV4-1,16,TRBD2,NA,TRBJ2-6,CASSLAGESGANVLTF,TGCGCCAGCAGCCTGGCGGGGGAGTCTGGGGCCAACGTCCTGACTTTC
TRBV29-1,15,NA,NA,TRBJ1-2,CSVGDTGSSRYGYTF,TGCAGCGTTGGAGACACGGGATCCTCAAGATATGGCTACACCTTC
TRBV6-1,13,TRBD1,NA,TRBJ1-1,CASRDRGYTEAFF,TGTGCCAGCAGGGACAGGGGATACACTGAAGCTTTCTTT
TRBV6-5,15,TRBD2,NA,TRBJ2-1,CASIGRSGSSNEQFF,TGTGCCAGCATCGGGAGAAGCGGGAGTTCCAATGAGCAGTTCTTC
TRBV5-6,14,NA,NA,TRBJ2-7,CASSDRGRGHEQYF,TGTGCCAGCAGCGATCGGGGCAGGGGCCACGAGCAGTACTTC
TRBV5-1,13,NA,few,TRBJ2-3,CASSLAGPDTQYF,TGCGCCAGCAGCTTGGCAGGTCCCGATACGCAGTATTTT
TRBV6-1,14,NA,NA,TRBJ2-1,CASLAGISYNEQFF,TGTGCCAGCTTAGCAGGGATCTCCTACAATGAGCAGTTCTTC
TRBV15,14,NA,once,TRBJ1-2,CATSRGTGTYGYTF,TGTGCCACCAGCAGAGGAACAGGCACCTATGGCTACACCTTC
TRBV28,14,NA,once,TRBJ2-7,CASSLERTLNEQYF,TGTGCCAGCAGTTTGGAGAGAACCCTGAACGAGCAGTACTTC
TRBV19,14,TRBD1,NA,TRBJ1-3,CASSIGQAGNTIYF,TGTGCCAGTAGTATCGGACAGGCTGGAAACACCATATATTTT
TRBV30,15,NA,NA,TRBJ1-4,CAWSLGFATNEKLFF,TGTGCCTGGAGCCTGGGCTTCGCAACTAATGAAAAACTGTTTTTT
TRBV10-3,14,NA,NA,TRBJ2-6,CAISSESGANGLTF,TGTGCCATCAGTAGTGAGTCTGGGGCCAACGGCCTGACTTTC
TRBV7-3,14,TRBD2,NA,TRBJ2-3,CASSLGLASDTQYF,TGTGCCAGCAGCTTGGGACTAGCCTCAGATACGCAGTATTTT
TRBV30,17,TRBD2,few,TRBJ2-6,CAWRGLAGVTGANVLTF,TGTGCCTGGAGGGGGCTAGCGGGAGTTACAGGGGCCAACGTCCTGACTTTC